These 23 T cell receptor beta chains were all obtained from the same sample, sequenced in a study of liver allograft versus peripheral blood T cells (TCRdb year 2020). Describing the broader study: The study compared T cell receptor repertoires found within transplanted livers against repertoires in the peripheral blood of liver transplant recipients.

Sequenced on an Illumina MiSeq. TCRdb cleaned the public reads at Q25 with fastp, built clones with MiXCR and kept in-frame beta chains. Each entry is one CDR3 protein sequence, shown with its most common DNA and genes. The sample yields about 9,200 distinct CDR3 sequences; about 20% were counted once. 5% to 6% of the sample belongs to the ten largest clones. These receptors were obtained from a human patient who had a liver transplant. Some T cells present after a transplant may be cells of the graft donor.

V and J are TRBV6-1 and TRBJ1-2; 10 bases are a match to TRBD1. The CDR3 totals 15 residues. Unmatched junction bases numbered 7, after V lost 5 bases and J lost 4 bases. Germline V gives CDR1 MNHNS, CDR2 SASEGT. The CDR3 here is CASSPRTGGSYGYTF. Written as DNA, the CDR3 is TGTGCCAGCAGTCCACGGACAGGGGGAAGCTATGGCTACACCTTC.

This clonotype was seen a few times. The V and J genes are TRBV7-2 and TRBJ1-1; D gene unclear. This CDR3 has 13 amino acids. V lost 6 bases, J lost 0 bases, and 8 bases lay in between. The V gene's germline CDR1 is SGHTA and CDR2 FQGNSA. The CDR3 spells CASSRMMNTEAFF. CDR3 nucleotide sequence: TGTGCCAGCAGTAGAATGATGAACACTGAAGCTTTCTTT.

This clonotype was seen a handful of times. CDR3 sequence: CASSYTGTQQETQYF. As DNA, the CDR3 is TGTGCCAGCAGTTACACTGGGACACAGCAAGAGACCCAGTACTTC. V gene TRBV6-5 combines with J gene TRBJ2-5; perhaps TRBD1 as D (6 bases). This CDR3 is 15 amino acids long. CDR1 MNHEY and CDR2 SVGAGI come from the germline V gene. V lost 2 bases and J lost 2, with 12 bases in between.

The chain couples TRBV7-9 to TRBJ2-5, with D possibly being TRBD2 (6 bases). V lost 3 bases to trimming and J lost 5 bases, with 13 bases between them. Per the germline V gene, CDR1 is SEHNR and CDR2 is FQNEAQ (reference sequence). CDR3 length: 14 residues. The CDR3 nucleotides are TGTGCCAGCAGCTTCGGCCCAGCGGGTGAGACCCAGTACTTC. Its protein product is CASSFGPAGETQYF.

This clonotype was seen more than once but under ten times. This rearrangement joins TRBV30 to TRBJ1-1; 9 bases map to TRBD1. This CDR3 region has 15 residues. The junction had 9 bases not matched to a gene; V was cut back by 7 bases and J by 0 bases. CDR1 GTSNPN and CDR2 SVGIG come from the germline V gene (reference sequence). The CDR3 sequence is CALGQGVLMNTEAFF. In nucleotides, the CDR3 is TGTGCCTTGGGACAGGGTGTACTCATGAACACTGAAGCTTTCTTT.

In its sample, this clonotype is medium-sized. V and J are TRBV10-3 and TRBJ2-1; the D gene is possibly TRBD1 (6 bases). Trimming left V 6 bases short and J 0 bases short, with 15 bases between. Germline loops: CDR1 ENHRY, CDR2 SYGVKD. This CDR3 is 16 amino acids long. The CDR3: CAISLTGTSSYNEQFF. The DNA of the CDR3 is TGTGCCATCAGCCTCACAGGGACGAGCTCCTACAATGAGCAGTTCTTC.

This clonotype occurred a few times. The chain employs TRBV9 and TRBJ1-2; 9 nucleotides align to TRBD1. There are 13 residues in the CDR3. The trim removed 4 bases at V and 8 bases at J, leaving 6 bases unmatched. From germline, CDR1 is SGDLS and CDR2 YYNGEE. The CDR3: CASSSGTGFGYTF. CDR3 bases: TGTGCCAGCAGCTCCGGGACAGGGTTCGGCTACACCTTC. The full variable domain, completed using reference TRBV9 and TRBJ1-2, is DSGVTQTPKHLITATGQRVTLRCSPRSGDLSVYWYQQSLDQGLQFLIQYYNGEERAKGNILERFSAQQFPDLHSELNLSSLELGDSALYFCASSSGTGFGYTFGSGTRLTVV.

The chain links TRBV19 to TRBJ2-3; the match to TRBD1 covers 10 bases. The CDR3 is made up of 16 amino acids. Looked up from germline, CDR1 is LNHDA and CDR2 is SQIVND (reference sequence). Germline trimming cut 5 bases from V and 3 bases from J; bases unmatched to any gene: 8. The CDR3 DNA reads as TGTGCCAGTAGTTCCTGGGACAGGGGTACAACAGATACGCAGTATTTT. Encoded protein: CASSSWDRGTTDTQYF.

The chain has TRBV27 and TRBJ2-7; D unclear. Germline V gene sequence: CDR1 MNHEY, CDR2 SMNVEV (reference sequence). The CDR3 consists of 13 residues. The ends were cut back, 6 bases at V and 3 bases at J, with 12 bases in the middle. CDR3 DNA sequence: TGTGCCAGCAGCCCGAATGGTTTCTACGAGCAGTACTTC. Its protein product is CASSPNGFYEQYF.

The chain carries TRBV6-5 and TRBJ1-5; D is unclear. The CDR3 has 13 amino acids. CDR1 is MNHEY, CDR2 SVGAGI, per germline. V was clipped by 2 bases and J by 4 bases, with 6 bases between them. The CDR3 reads CASSYGRNQPQHF. CDR3 nucleotide sequence: TGTGCCAGCAGTTACGGACGGAATCAGCCCCAGCATTTT.

The chain is built from TRBV20-1 and TRBJ2-7, with D perhaps TRBD1 (6 bases). Germline CDR1 and CDR2: DFQATT and SNEGSKA (reference sequence). The CDR3 covers 12 residues. The V end was cut by 3 bases, the J end by 1 base, with 7 bases between. Written as DNA, the CDR3 is TGCAGTGCTAGGACAGGTTCCTACGAGCAGTACTTC. Its protein product is CSARTGSYEQYF.

The CDR3 region has the DNA TGCAGTGCTCCCAGAGGGGGACCCGAGGCAGATACGCAGTATTTT. Translating it yields CSAPRGGPEADTQYF. The chain recombines TRBV20-1 with TRBJ2-3; the D gene is possibly TRBD1 (6 bases). The ends were cut back, 5 bases at V and 4 bases at J, with 19 bases in the middle. Germline CDR1 is DFQATT and CDR2 is SNEGSKA (reference sequence). The CDR3 is 15 amino acids.

This clonotype is judged medium-sized. The rearrangement links TRBV19 to TRBJ2-1, with D perhaps matching TRBD2 (7 bases). Trimming pared 3 bases from V and 12 bases from J, leaving 18 bases between. The CDR3 contains 14 residues. Germline V gene sequence: CDR1 LNHDA, CDR2 SQIVND (reference sequence). Here the CDR3 reads CASSIGTNLRGQFF. The CDR3 DNA reads as TGTGCCAGTAGTATCGGGACTAACCTCAGGGGGCAGTTCTTC.

This clonotype is labeled as medium-sized (0.01 to 0.1%). The CDR3 DNA follows: TGTGCCACCGGGGTAACAGCGGGGGGCCGGCTGAAACGCGGAGTAGATACGCAGTATTTT. It yields the protein CATGVTAGGRLKRGVDTQYF. The J gene is TRBJ2-3, the V gene TRBV15, with TRBD2 matching over 9 bases. CDR3 length: 20 amino acids. V shed 8 bases, J shed 5 bases, and the junction held 26 bases outside the gene matches. CDR1 is LNHNV, CDR2 YYDKDF, per germline (reference sequence).

The rearrangement links TRBV2 to TRBJ2-1; 9 bases map to TRBD2. Trimming took 9 bases from V and 4 from J; bases not matched to a gene: 7. CDR1 and CDR2 (germline): SNHLY, FYNNEI. The CDR3 has 14 residues. In DNA form, the CDR3 reads TGTGCCAGTACCGGGACTAGCACTTACAATGAGCAGTTCTTC. Protein sequence: CASTGTSTYNEQFF.

V usage is TRBV7-9 and J usage is TRBJ1-3, with a possible D match to TRBD1 (5 bases). In germline, CDR1 is SEHNR, CDR2 FQNEAQ (reference sequence). The CDR3 extends over 14 amino acids. V shed 4 bases and J shed 6 bases, with 13 bases lying between them. CDR3 DNA: TGTGCCAGCAGCTCAGCCGGGGCGAAAAACACCATATATTTT. Protein product: CASSSAGAKNTIYF.

This clonotype is classed as medium-sized. V is TRBV29-1 and J is TRBJ1-3; D perhaps matches TRBD1 (6 bases). The CDR3 has 15 residues. Trimming stripped 1 base from V and 1 base from J, with 11 bases between. Germline CDR1 is SQVTM and CDR2 is ANQGSEA. The CDR3: CSVEANRESGNTIYF. CDR3 sequence (DNA): TGCAGCGTTGAAGCAAACAGGGAATCTGGAAACACCATATATTTT.

CDR3 nucleotides: TGTGCCAGCAGCGATCGACAGGGGGTACAGCCCCAGCATTTT. Protein: CASSDRQGVQPQHF. The chain employs TRBV5-4 and TRBJ1-5, with 9 bases that match TRBD1. Germline V gene lookup returns CDR1 SGHNT and CDR2 YYREEE (reference sequence). The V gene end was trimmed by 4 bases and the J gene end by 7 bases; junction bases not matched to a gene: 6. The CDR3 runs to 14 residues.

This clonotype ranks as medium-sized. The rearrangement joins TRBV6-6 to TRBJ1-5; D remains ambiguous. The CDR3 sequence is 10 residues long. Deletions cut 8 bases from V and 6 bases from J, with 5 bases between. The germline V gene encodes CDR1 MNHNY and CDR2 SVGAGI (reference sequence). The CDR3 DNA sequence: TGTGCCAGCGGGATTCAGCCCCAGCATTTT. Amino acid sequence: CASGIQPQHF.

A few counts support this clonotype. The chain recombines TRBV20-1 with TRBJ2-1; 9 nucleotides match TRBD1. In germline, CDR1 is DFQATT, CDR2 SNEGSKA (reference sequence). CDR3 length: 18 residues. J gave up 8 bases and V 4 bases, and 21 bases lay outside the gene matches. The CDR3 nucleotides read TGCAGTGCTATTGACGGGACAGGGTCTAGCGGAGGTTTGGATGAGCAGTTCTTC. Translation: CSAIDGTGSSGGLDEQFF.

There are a few counts of this clonotype. The rearrangement uses TRBV19 and TRBJ1-6, with D perhaps TRBD1 (6 bases). V was shortened by 5 bases and J by 4 bases, with 12 bases between the two germline ends. The CDR3 runs to 15 residues. Germline CDR1 LNHDA, CDR2 SQIVND (reference sequence). The CDR3 nucleotides are TGTGCCAGTAGTCCCGGACAGAGTTATAATTCACCCCTCCACTTT. It translates to CASSPGQSYNSPLHF.

This chain joins TRBV18 and TRBJ2-3; 7 nucleotides match TRBD1. The CDR3 has 17 amino acids. Germline-derived CDR1 and CDR2 are KGHSH and LQKENI. V lost 4 bases, J lost 3 bases, and 13 bases stayed unmatched. The CDR3 reads CASSLDRESVGTDTQYF. The CDR3 DNA reads as TGTGCCAGCTCACTCGACAGGGAGAGCGTGGGAACAGATACGCAGTATTTT.

This clonotype was seen a few times. The CDR3 sequence: CAWSVSGISNQPQHF. The CDR3 DNA follows: TGTGCCTGGAGTGTGTCGGGGATTAGCAATCAGCCCCAGCATTTT. The V gene is TRBV30, the J gene TRBJ1-5, with D hard to call. This CDR3 is 15 amino acids long. Between the trimmed V and J ends, which lost 0 bases and 0 bases, there was a span of 9 bases. Germline CDR1 GTSNPN, CDR2 SVGIG (reference sequence).